This T cell receptor (beta chain) was identified during a study of CD8 T cells in Susac syndrome. Study context: Patients with Susac syndrome were therapy-naive, on corticosteroids, or on intravenous immunoglobulin alone at blood draw. Study-level points and caveats: Clonal expansion was not seen in any Susac syndrome CD4+ T cell repertoire.

The germline V gene has CDR1 SGHRS and CDR2 YFSETQ. Losses at the gene ends were 5 bases for V and 4 bases for J; bases not matched to a gene: 11. The CDR3 is 15 amino acids. Random hexamers were used to reverse transcribe about 0.5 to 1 ug of RNA. An immunoSEQ multiplex PCR amplified TCR beta CDR3 over 54 Vbeta and 13 Jbeta. TCRdb redid the calling of the immunoSEQ multiplex PCR reads with MiXCR, one entry per CDR3 protein. The table includes some 200,000 distinct CDR3 sequences, about 91% detected once. A word on this clonotype: Its antigen is not known.

Specimen: CD4+ T cells from PBMCs. The chain carries TRBV5-1 and TRBJ2-5; 7 bases align to TRBD2. This TCR was sampled from a human donor with Susac syndrome. The CDR3 sequence: CASSRREVLAETQYF. Here the CDR3 DNA reads TGCGCCAGCAGTAGACGGGAGGTACTTGCAGAGACCCAGTACTTC.